Listed here are 8 T cell receptor beta chains from one sample, sequenced in a study of T cells after yellow fever vaccination. TCRdb reprocessed the 5' RACE reads via MiXCR and lists one record per CDR3 protein. Of more than 30,000 distinct CDR3 sequences listed, about 6.6% are singletons. The sequencing used PBMCs, either bulk or a sorted T-cell subset (CD4+, CD8+, memory, or dextramer-sorted; not recorded which), collected on the day of the first yellow fever vaccination. These receptors all come from a man between 18 and 29 years old who received the YFV17D yellow fever vaccine.

Regarding this clonotype: A much larger clonotype is one base distant, so this may be a read error. This chain joins TRBV28 and TRBJ2-1; no firm D call. Per the germline V gene, CDR1 is MDHEN and CDR2 is SYDVKM. Trimming took off 9 bases at V and 9 bases at J, with 9 bases between the two ends. The CDR3 loop spans 10 amino acids. The CDR3: CARLPSEQFF. CDR3 DNA sequence: TGTGCCAGACTTCCGAGTGAGCAGTTCTTC.

This clonotype was seen ten or more times. The CDR3 loop is CSARDSETVYGYTF. CDR3 DNA sequence: TGCAGTGCTAGAGATTCGGAAACAGTTTATGGCTACACCTTC. The chain recombines TRBV20-1 with TRBJ1-2; D unclear. Germline V gene sequence: CDR1 DFQATT, CDR2 SNEGSKA (reference sequence). The V end lost 0 bases, the J end lost 5 bases, and 13 bases lay between the germline ends. CDR3 length: 14 residues.

The V and J genes are TRBV27 and TRBJ1-1, with unresolved D. The V gene lost 8 bases and the J gene lost 4 bases, with 20 bases spanning the gap. Germline V CDR1 and CDR2: MNHEY, SMNVEV (reference sequence). The CDR3 is 15 amino acids. The CDR3 spells CASEPLGGGVTEAFF. CDR3 DNA sequence: TGTGCCAGCGAGCCGTTAGGAGGTGGGGTCACTGAAGCTTTCTTT.

This clonotype has more than one count but fewer than ten. The chain has TRBV12-3 or TRBV12-4 and TRBJ2-5; D is undetermined. V was pared by 6 bases and J by 5 bases, with 16 bases between. CDR3 length: 14 amino acids. The CDR3 DNA sequence: TGTGCCAGCAGCAAGACAACGTTAGAGGAGACCCAGTACTTC. This codes for CASSKTTLEETQYF.

This clonotype was counted at least ten times. This chain uses TRBV28 with TRBJ2-3; no firm D call. The germline V gene encodes CDR1 MDHEN and CDR2 SYDVKM. Trimming left V 4 bases short and J 2 bases short, with 10 bases between. CDR3 length: 14 amino acids. CDR3 region: CASSYPPLTDTQYF. The CDR3 coding sequence is TGTGCCAGCAGTTACCCTCCCCTCACAGATACGCAGTATTTT.

On this clonotype: A much larger clone lies one base from this, so it may be a read error. This chain connects TRBV4-1 to TRBJ1-1; TRBD1 aligns across 8 bases. The germline V gene has CDR1 MGHRA and CDR2 YSYEKL. The CDR3 is made up of 16 amino acids. Trimming at V came to 4 bases and at J to 0 bases, leaving 7 bases not matched to a gene. The CDR3 nucleotides are TGCGCCAGCAGCCCGGGACAGGCACCCATGAACACTGAAGCTTTCTTT. Amino acid sequence: CASSPGQAPMNTEAFF.

This clonotype was seen ten or more times. The chain couples TRBV29-1 to TRBJ2-4; tentative D call: TRBD2 (6 bases). The ends were cut back, 1 base at V and 2 bases at J, with 12 bases in the middle. This CDR3 is 15 amino acids long. In germline, CDR1 is SQVTM, CDR2 ANQGSEA. This chain's CDR3 is CSVEGGDGTKNIQYF. The CDR3 DNA sequence: TGCAGCGTTGAAGGGGGGGACGGGACCAAAAACATTCAGTACTTC. The full variable domain, completed using reference TRBV29-1 and TRBJ2-4, is SAVISQKPSRDICQRGTSLTIQCQVDSQVTMMFWYRQQPGQSLTLIATANQGSEATYESGFVIDKFPISRPNLTFSTLTVSNMSPEDSSIYLCSVEGGDGTKNIQYFGAGTRLSVL.

The chain employs TRBV5-5 and TRBJ1-1; D is possibly TRBD1 (5 bases). The CDR3 contains 13 residues. V lost 0 bases, J lost 6 bases, and 9 bases lay in between. Germline V gene lookup returns CDR1 SGHKS and CDR2 YYEKEE (reference sequence). The CDR3 loop is CASSLDEGSEAFF. CDR3 nucleotides: TGTGCCAGCAGCTTGGATGAGGGGTCTGAAGCTTTCTTT.